The T cell receptor beta chain described here comes from a study of T cell responses to AZD1222 COVID-19 vaccine. Study-level findings and limits: After the peak T cell response, and only then, were repertoires sampled. Clonal diversity may have been underestimated, and the donors were mostly white British, with more females than males.

With regard to this clone: As yet, its antigen is unknown.

Germline assignment: CDR1 SGHTA and CDR2 FQGTGA. The germline V and J ends were trimmed by 5 bases and 0 bases, with 11 bases remaining between them. The CDR3 sequence is 14 residues long. Clones were read by immunoSEQ multiplex PCR, and TCRdb kept only the in-frame ones, dropping some. The sample carries 100,000 to 150,000 clones, roughly nine tenths recorded once. V is TRBV7-3 and J is TRBJ2-7; D is perhaps TRBD2 (6 bases). The starting material was peripheral blood, obtained on day 0 of AZD1222 vaccination. The receptor was isolated from an adult in good health. CDR3: CASSPRESSYEQYF. The DNA of the CDR3 is TGTGCCAGCAGCCCACGGGAGAGCTCCTACGAGCAGTACTTC.